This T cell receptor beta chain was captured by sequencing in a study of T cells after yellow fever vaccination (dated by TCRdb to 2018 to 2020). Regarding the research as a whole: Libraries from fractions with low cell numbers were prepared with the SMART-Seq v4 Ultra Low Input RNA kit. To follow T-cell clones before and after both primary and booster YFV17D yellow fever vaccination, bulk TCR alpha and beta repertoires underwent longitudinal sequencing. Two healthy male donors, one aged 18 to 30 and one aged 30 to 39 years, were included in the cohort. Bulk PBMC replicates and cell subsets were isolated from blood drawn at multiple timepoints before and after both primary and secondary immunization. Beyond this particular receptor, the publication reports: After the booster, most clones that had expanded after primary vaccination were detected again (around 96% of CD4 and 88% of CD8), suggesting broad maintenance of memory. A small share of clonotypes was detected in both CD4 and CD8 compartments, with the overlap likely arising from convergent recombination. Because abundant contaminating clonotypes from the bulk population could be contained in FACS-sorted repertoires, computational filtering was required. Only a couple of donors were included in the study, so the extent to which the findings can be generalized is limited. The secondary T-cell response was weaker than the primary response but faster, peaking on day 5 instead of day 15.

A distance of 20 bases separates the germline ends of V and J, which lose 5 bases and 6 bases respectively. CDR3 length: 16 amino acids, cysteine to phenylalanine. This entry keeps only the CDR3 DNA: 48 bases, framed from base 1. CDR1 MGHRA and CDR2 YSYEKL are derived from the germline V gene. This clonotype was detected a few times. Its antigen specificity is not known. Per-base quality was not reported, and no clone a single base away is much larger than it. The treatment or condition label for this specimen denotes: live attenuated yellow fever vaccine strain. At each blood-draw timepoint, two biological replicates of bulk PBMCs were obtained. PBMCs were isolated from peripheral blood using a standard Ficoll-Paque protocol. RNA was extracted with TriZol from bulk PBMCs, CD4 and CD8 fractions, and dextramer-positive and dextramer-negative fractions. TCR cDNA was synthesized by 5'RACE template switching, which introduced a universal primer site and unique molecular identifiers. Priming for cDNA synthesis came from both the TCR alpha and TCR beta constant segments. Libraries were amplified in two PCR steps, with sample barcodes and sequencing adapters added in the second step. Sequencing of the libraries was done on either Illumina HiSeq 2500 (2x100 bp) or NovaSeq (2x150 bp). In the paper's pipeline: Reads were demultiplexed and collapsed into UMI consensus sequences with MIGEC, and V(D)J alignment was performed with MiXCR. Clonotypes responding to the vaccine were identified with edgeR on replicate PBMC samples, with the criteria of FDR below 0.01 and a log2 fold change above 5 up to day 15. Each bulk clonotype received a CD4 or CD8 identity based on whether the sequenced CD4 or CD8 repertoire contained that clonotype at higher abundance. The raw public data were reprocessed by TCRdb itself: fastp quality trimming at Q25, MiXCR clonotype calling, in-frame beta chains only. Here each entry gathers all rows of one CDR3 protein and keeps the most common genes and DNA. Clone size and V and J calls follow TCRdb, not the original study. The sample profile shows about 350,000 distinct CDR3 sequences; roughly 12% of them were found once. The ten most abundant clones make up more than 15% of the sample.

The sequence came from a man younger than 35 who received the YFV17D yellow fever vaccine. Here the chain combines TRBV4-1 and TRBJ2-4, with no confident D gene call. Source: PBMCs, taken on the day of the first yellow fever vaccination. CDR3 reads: CASSSRQSQVGNIQYF. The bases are TGCGCCAGCAGCTCTCGACAATCCCAGGTGGGAAACATTCAGTACTTC.